This T cell receptor (beta chain) was recovered during a study of T cells in Graves' hyperthyroidism and ophthalmopathy. CDR3 size: 13 residues. Germline assignment: CDR1 GTSNPN and CDR2 SVGIG (reference sequence). The V and J ends lost 0 bases and 0 bases respectively, with 5 bases between them. TCR beta CDR3 regions were amplified from RNA. HTBI primers were employed in a first-round RT-PCR of the TCR CDR3. TCRdb re-called the multiplex PCR reads with MiXCR, one entry per CDR3 protein. This table has 600,000 or so distinct CDR3 sequences, roughly 17% appearing once. This clonotype was seen repeatedly, ten times or more.

Sequencing input: blood. This receptor was obtained from a woman in her twenties or thirties with Graves' hyperthyroidism. V usage is TRBV30 and J usage is TRBJ1-2; D gene unclear. CDR3 DNA: TGTGCCTGGAGTGTATTAGCTAACTATGGCTACACCTTC. This sequence encodes CAWSVLANYGYTF.